Detailed here is one T cell receptor beta chain. The table came from immunoSEQ multiplex PCR; TCRdb's copy has only in-frame clones and leaves some out. The sample yields around 70,000 clones, about 94% seen once. This sample was taken from a study of T cell changes during pregnancy in multiple sclerosis. Trimming cost V 3 bases and J 1 base, with 10 bases left between them. The germline CDR1 and CDR2 sequences are SGHRS and YFSETQ. This CDR3 has 14 residues. The clonotype was recovered from a female donor in good health, enrolled as a control in a pregnancy study. The input for sequencing was peripheral blood, taken in the first trimester of pregnancy. V usage is TRBV5-1 and J usage is TRBJ1-1, with D uncertain. The CDR3 nucleotides read TGCGCCAGCAGCTGGCAACCCTCGAACACTGAAGCTTTCTTT. This encodes CASSWQPSNTEAFF.